This TCR beta chain was recovered during a study of beta chain features in type 1 diabetes (dated by TCRdb to 2016 to 2018). Some background on the complete study: No differences in mean age, gender distribution, total cell number or subset yield were found between patients and healthy donors. A total of over 90,000,000 sorted cells were examined across all samples, and a strong correlation was observed between cell number per subset and RNA yield. The study compared the TCRB repertoires of sorted circulating CD4+ T cell subsets in recently diagnosed type 1 diabetes patients with those in matched healthy donors. Naive and central memory subsets were obtained from all 30 or so donors, but regulatory and stem cell-like memory subsets were isolated from only 8 patients and about eight healthy donors.

V lost 0 bases and J lost 9 bases; the stretch between them is 12 bases long. The CDR3 measures 14 amino acids from cysteine to phenylalanine. Only the CDR3 DNA is retained, 42 bases long and in frame from the first base. Via the germline V gene, CDR1 is SGHVS and CDR2 FQNEAQ. Here is what the overall study found, with its caveats: Sequencing cDNA rather than genomic DNA could over-represent highly expressing activated cells, although activation and CD3 levels did not differ between groups. At VDJ recombination sites, patients with type 1 diabetes made fewer insertions and deleted more nucleotides, a pattern implying thymic rearrangement abnormalities. Because small numbers of individuals were included in the HLA sub-analyses, any influence of HLA type on TCRB rearrangement was left unresolved. In all four CD4+ subsets, TCRB CDR3 length was moderately but significantly shorter in type 1 diabetes patients. Shorter templates might have been favored by PCR, but patient and control samples were amplified and corrected together, so both groups would have been affected equally by any skew. Naive, central memory and regulatory TCRB repertoires appeared to be more alike among patients than among healthy donors.

A single peripheral blood draw of around 0.11 L on average was collected from each donor into heparinised tubes. A BD FACSAria II was used to sort naive, central memory, regulatory and stem cell-like memory CD4+ T cells with a panel that included CD45RO, CCR7, CD25, CD127, CD95 and CD27. Purity was above 95% for every sorted population. Right away, PBMCs were isolated by Lymphoprep density gradient centrifugation and were stained directly, with no culture step. To minimize batch effects, samples were stained and sorted in pairs, one healthy donor with one patient per experiment. The entire isolated RNA was reverse transcribed using the High Capacity cDNA Reverse Transcription Kit, and thus expressed TCRB transcripts were sequenced. Deep immunoSEQ sequencing was performed on naive, central memory and regulatory T cell samples, with an average of roughly 3.5 million total reads per sample. Sorted cells were lysed in RLT buffer and RNA was extracted with DNase-treated RNeasy Micro or Mini kits, depending on cell number. Each cell subset was processed on its own to prevent cross-contamination, while patient and healthy donor samples were processed together. The immunoSEQ multiplex PCR was used to amplify TCRB sequences from cDNA, generating 87-bp fragments that spanned the CDR3 region. Sequencing of the amplicons was done on the Illumina HiSeq platform. The paper's processing steps were these. Synthetic template baselines were used to correct PCR bias computationally, reads within Hamming distance 2 were collapsed, and singletons that could not be merged were discarded. By aligning reads against IMGT, V, D and J genes, CDR3 length, and insertions or deletions at six rearrangement sites were assigned. Within each subset, clonotype counts were normalized to sorted cell number, and only after that were true diversity and Gini coefficients computed with the tcR R package. The overlap coefficient, calculated on TCRB nucleotide sequences, was used to measure repertoire sharing. The clones in this table, taken by TCRdb from immuneACCESS, are in-frame only. Not every clone is retained; where verified, under half of the shortfall comes from an unresolved V gene, and the cause of the rest is unknown. From that table come the V and J calls and clone size; the DNA was used to work out D and trimming. The table for this sample lists some 350,000 clones; around 9.6% of them were counted only once. The ten biggest clones cover about 0.63% of the sample.

This clone was seen at least ten times. It lacks a known antigen. No much larger clone exists at a distance of one base, and base qualities are not known. Recombination connected TRBV7-8 to TRBJ2-1, and the D gene may be TRBD2, 7 bases matching. The TCR originated in a man under 40 with type 1 diabetes. Sequencing was performed on central memory CD4+ T cells from blood. The sequenced DNA is TGTGCCAGCAGCTTAGCGGGCGGGGGCAGTGAGCAGTTCTTC. It specifies CASSLAGGGSEQFF.